These T cell receptor beta chains were read from a single sample in a study of blood T cell repertoires in COVID-19. Clones were read by immunoSEQ multiplex PCR, and TCRdb kept only the in-frame ones, dropping some. The table records 280,000 or so clones, roughly 87% of them present only once. Sequenced material: peripheral blood. The receptors come from a human donor in a cohort sampled during active COVID-19. CDR3s include the opening cysteine and the closing phenylalanine or tryptophan. Fields, in order: CDR3 protein, CDR3 DNA, V gene, clone size, J gene, D gene. The D gene is left open where the match is weak. The listing skips clone size in some rows; elsewhere it reads once, few, many or a size class.

cdr3_aa: CASSIPGGLSGELFF
cdr3_nt: TGTGCCAGTAGTATTCCGGGAGGGTTATCCGGGGAGCTGTTTTTT
v_call: TRBV19
clone_size: NA
j_call: TRBJ2-2
d_call: TRBD2

cdr3_aa: CASTPSQGTETQYF
cdr3_nt: TGTGCCAGCACCCCATCGCAGGGAACGGAGACCCAGTACTTC
v_call: TRBV5-4
clone_size: NA
j_call: TRBJ2-5
d_call: NA

cdr3_aa: CASSSGGIGPQHF
cdr3_nt: TGTGCCAGCAGTTCAGGGGGGATAGGGCCCCAGCATTTT
v_call: TRBV6-2/TRBV6-3
clone_size: NA
j_call: TRBJ1-5
d_call: TRBD1

cdr3_aa: CASSSGLAANTGELFF
cdr3_nt: TGTGCCAGCAGCTCGGGACTAGCGGCGAACACCGGGGAGCTGTTTTTT
v_call: TRBV7-9
clone_size: NA
j_call: TRBJ2-2
d_call: TRBD2

cdr3_aa: CASSLGLAETFTDTQYF
cdr3_nt: TGTGCCAGCAGCTTAGGTCTAGCGGAGACCTTCACAGATACGCAGTATTTT
v_call: TRBV7-8
clone_size: NA
j_call: TRBJ2-3
d_call: TRBD2

cdr3_aa: CASSPTMGQAGYGYTF
cdr3_nt: TGTGCCAGCAGCCCCACTATGGGACAGGCTGGATATGGCTACACCTTC
v_call: TRBV13
clone_size: NA
j_call: TRBJ1-2
d_call: TRBD1

cdr3_aa: CASSKLQGNTEAFF
cdr3_nt: TGTGCCAGCAGCAAGCTACAGGGGAACACTGAAGCTTTCTTT
v_call: TRBV3-1/TRBV3-2
clone_size: NA
j_call: TRBJ1-1
d_call: NA

cdr3_aa: CASSLGGGPQHF
cdr3_nt: TGTGCCAGCAGCTTAGGAGGCGGCCCCCAGCATTTT
v_call: TRBV7-9
clone_size: once
j_call: TRBJ1-5
d_call: NA

cdr3_aa: CASISSTGRAFF
cdr3_nt: TGTGCCAGCATCTCGTCGACAGGGCGTGCTTTCTTT
v_call: TRBV27
clone_size: once
j_call: TRBJ1-1
d_call: TRBD1

cdr3_aa: CASNSKGQGTYEQYF
cdr3_nt: TGTGCCAGCAATTCGAAGGGGCAGGGAACCTACGAGCAGTACTTC
v_call: TRBV2
clone_size: NA
j_call: TRBJ2-7
d_call: NA

cdr3_aa: CASSPVWTGGSYEQYF
cdr3_nt: TGTGCCAGCTCACCAGTCTGGACAGGGGGATCCTACGAGCAGTACTTC
v_call: TRBV18
clone_size: NA
j_call: TRBJ2-7
d_call: TRBD1

cdr3_aa: CASSQGQQRELGRETQYF
cdr3_nt: TGTGCCAGCAGCCAAGGGCAACAGCGGGAGCTGGGGAGAGAGACCCAGTACTTC
v_call: TRBV3-1/TRBV3-2
clone_size: NA
j_call: TRBJ2-5
d_call: TRBD2

cdr3_aa: CASTWRLAGSYEQYF
cdr3_nt: TGTGCCAGCACTTGGAGGCTAGCGGGATCTTACGAGCAGTACTTC
v_call: TRBV28
clone_size: NA
j_call: TRBJ2-7
d_call: TRBD2

cdr3_aa: CASSLRRAGTSSTDTQYF
cdr3_nt: TGTGCCAGCAGCTTGAGGAGGGCCGGGACTAGCAGCACAGATACGCAGTATTTT
v_call: TRBV5-8
clone_size: NA
j_call: TRBJ2-3
d_call: TRBD2

cdr3_aa: CASSSTDSSGANVLTF
cdr3_nt: TGTGCCAGCAGCTCCACCGACAGCTCTGGGGCCAACGTCCTGACTTTC
v_call: TRBV7-6
clone_size: NA
j_call: TRBJ2-6
d_call: NA

cdr3_aa: CATSASGASYNEQFF
cdr3_nt: TGTGCCACCAGTGCCAGCGGGGCCTCCTACAATGAGCAGTTCTTC
v_call: TRBV24-1
clone_size: few
j_call: TRBJ2-1
d_call: TRBD2

cdr3_aa: CASSEGWKTRVDRVVEAFF
cdr3_nt: TGTGCCAGCAGTGAAGGCTGGAAAACGCGGGTCGACAGGGTCGTTGAAGCTTTCTTT
v_call: TRBV2
clone_size: few
j_call: TRBJ1-1
d_call: TRBD1

cdr3_aa: CSAEVRGNYGYTF
cdr3_nt: TGCAGCGCTGAGGTCCGGGGAAACTATGGCTACACCTTC
v_call: TRBV29-1
clone_size: NA
j_call: TRBJ1-2
d_call: NA

cdr3_aa: CAWSTTTSGRNTQYF
cdr3_nt: TGTGCCTGGAGTACCACGACTAGCGGGAGAAATACGCAGTATTTT
v_call: TRBV30
clone_size: NA
j_call: TRBJ2-3
d_call: TRBD2

cdr3_aa: CASSPTPGLAGDYF
cdr3_nt: TGTGCCAGCAGTCCTACCCCGGGACTAGCGGGAGATTACTTC
v_call: TRBV27
clone_size: few
j_call: TRBJ2-5
d_call: TRBD2

cdr3_aa: CASSLATDRESYTF
cdr3_nt: TGTGCCAGCAGCTTGGCGACGGACCGGGAAAGCTACACCTTC
v_call: TRBV5-5
clone_size: NA
j_call: TRBJ1-2
d_call: NA

cdr3_aa: CASSPKTSGSEQFF
cdr3_nt: TGCGCCAGCAGCCCCAAGACTAGCGGGAGTGAGCAGTTCTTC
v_call: TRBV5-1
clone_size: NA
j_call: TRBJ2-1
d_call: TRBD2

cdr3_aa: CASPPDGRQDTQYF
cdr3_nt: TGTGCCAGCCCCCCCGACGGGAGGCAAGATACGCAGTATTTT
v_call: TRBV28
clone_size: once
j_call: TRBJ2-3
d_call: TRBD2

cdr3_aa: CARTGGTNEKLFF
cdr3_nt: TGTGCCAGGACAGGGGGGACTAATGAAAAACTGTTTTTT
v_call: TRBV5-3
clone_size: NA
j_call: TRBJ1-4
d_call: TRBD1

cdr3_aa: CASSLDSAGPNEQFF
cdr3_nt: TGTGCCAGCAGCTTAGATTCGGCAGGTCCCAATGAGCAGTTCTTC
v_call: TRBV11-3
clone_size: NA
j_call: TRBJ2-1
d_call: NA

cdr3_aa: CATSDLDRVRVLNSPLHF
cdr3_nt: TGTGCCACCAGTGACCTGGACAGGGTAAGAGTTTTGAATTCACCCCTCCACTTT
v_call: TRBV24-1
clone_size: NA
j_call: TRBJ1-6
d_call: TRBD1

cdr3_aa: CASSVGREYPYEQYF
cdr3_nt: TGTGCCAGCAGCGTAGGGCGGGAGTACCCTTACGAGCAGTACTTC
v_call: TRBV9
clone_size: NA
j_call: TRBJ2-7
d_call: TRBD2

cdr3_aa: CASSYGQGGTEAFF
cdr3_nt: TGTGCCAGCAGTTACGGACAGGGAGGAACTGAAGCTTTCTTT
v_call: TRBV6-5
clone_size: once
j_call: TRBJ1-1
d_call: TRBD1

cdr3_aa: CATSDVGLAGNNEQFF
cdr3_nt: TGTGCCACCAGTGATGTAGGACTAGCGGGTAACAATGAGCAGTTCTTC
v_call: TRBV24-1
clone_size: NA
j_call: TRBJ2-1
d_call: TRBD2

cdr3_aa: CASSLGTENEQFF
cdr3_nt: TGTGCCAGCAGCTTGGGGACAGAGAATGAGCAGTTCTTC
v_call: TRBV5-4
clone_size: once
j_call: TRBJ2-1
d_call: NA

cdr3_aa: CASSSGQVPWGNTIYF
cdr3_nt: TGCGCCAGCAGCTCGGGACAAGTACCCTGGGGAAACACCATATATTTT
v_call: TRBV5-1
clone_size: NA
j_call: TRBJ1-3
d_call: NA

cdr3_aa: CASSFWTSGSGDTQYF
cdr3_nt: TGTGCCAGCAGCTTTTGGACTAGCGGGAGTGGAGATACGCAGTATTTT
v_call: TRBV5-4
clone_size: NA
j_call: TRBJ2-3
d_call: TRBD2

cdr3_aa: CASSFYVLGRTVEFLSTDTQYF
cdr3_nt: TGTGCCAGCAGTTTCTATGTATTAGGAAGGACAGTTGAATTCCTTAGCACAGATACGCAGTATTTT
v_call: TRBV28
clone_size: once
j_call: TRBJ2-3
d_call: NA

cdr3_aa: CAISLAGDTDTQYF
cdr3_nt: TGTGCCATCAGTTTAGCGGGAGATACAGATACGCAGTATTTT
v_call: TRBV10-3
clone_size: NA
j_call: TRBJ2-3
d_call: TRBD2

cdr3_aa: CATSGDRTVNIQYF
cdr3_nt: TGTGCCACCAGCGGAGATAGGACAGTGAACATTCAGTACTTC
v_call: TRBV15
clone_size: once
j_call: TRBJ2-4
d_call: NA

cdr3_aa: CASTQEGAGEGTQYF
cdr3_nt: TGTGCCAGCACCCAAGAGGGAGCGGGAGAAGGGACCCAGTACTTC
v_call: TRBV2
clone_size: NA
j_call: TRBJ2-5
d_call: TRBD2

cdr3_aa: CASSFGQTNTGELFF
cdr3_nt: TGTGCCAGCAGCTTCGGACAGACGAACACCGGGGAGCTGTTTTTT
v_call: TRBV5-4
clone_size: NA
j_call: TRBJ2-2
d_call: NA

cdr3_aa: CASSLDGGMGETQYF
cdr3_nt: TGTGCCAGCAGCTTAGATGGGGGGATGGGGGAGACCCAGTACTTC
v_call: TRBV7-2
clone_size: few
j_call: TRBJ2-5
d_call: NA

cdr3_aa: CASRLLETQYF
cdr3_nt: TGTGCCAGCAGACTTTTGGAGACCCAGTACTTC
v_call: TRBV3-1/TRBV3-2
clone_size: NA
j_call: TRBJ2-5
d_call: NA

cdr3_aa: CASSLESGLALTGELFF
cdr3_nt: TGTGCCAGCAGCTTGGAGAGTGGACTAGCGCTGACCGGGGAGCTGTTTTTT
v_call: TRBV5-4
clone_size: NA
j_call: TRBJ2-2
d_call: TRBD2

cdr3_aa: CASSLAAGAYGYTF
cdr3_nt: TGTGCCAGCAGCTTGGCGGCAGGGGCCTATGGCTACACCTTC
v_call: TRBV5-4
clone_size: NA
j_call: TRBJ1-2
d_call: NA

cdr3_aa: CASSTTGTVFFSYEQYF
cdr3_nt: TGTGCCAGCAGTACAACCGGGACAGTTTTCTTTTCCTACGAGCAGTACTTC
v_call: TRBV28
clone_size: NA
j_call: TRBJ2-7
d_call: TRBD1

cdr3_aa: CASSQVGRGQSYTEAFF
cdr3_nt: TGTGCCAGCAGCCAAGTCGGAAGGGGACAGTCCTACACTGAAGCTTTCTTT
v_call: TRBV14
clone_size: NA
j_call: TRBJ1-1
d_call: TRBD1

cdr3_aa: CATDSGSAGPPGELFF
cdr3_nt: TGTGCCACCGATTCGGGATCGGCGGGGCCGCCCGGGGAGCTGTTTTTT
v_call: TRBV2
clone_size: NA
j_call: TRBJ2-2
d_call: NA

cdr3_aa: CASSVGPAVIYEQYF
cdr3_nt: TGTGCCAGCAGCGTCGGTCCTGCCGTCATCTACGAGCAGTACTTC
v_call: TRBV9
clone_size: NA
j_call: TRBJ2-7
d_call: NA

cdr3_aa: CASSPGTGEWDTQYF
cdr3_nt: TGTGCCAGCAGCCCCGGGACAGGGGAGTGGGATACGCAGTATTTT
v_call: TRBV5-4
clone_size: NA
j_call: TRBJ2-3
d_call: TRBD1

cdr3_aa: CASSRGTGGIEQYF
cdr3_nt: TGTGCCAGCAGCAGGGGGACAGGGGGTATCGAGCAGTACTTC
v_call: TRBV11-2
clone_size: NA
j_call: TRBJ2-7
d_call: TRBD1

cdr3_aa: CASSGAQETQYF
cdr3_nt: TGTGCCAGCAGTGGGGCACAAGAGACCCAGTACTTC
v_call: TRBV2
clone_size: NA
j_call: TRBJ2-5
d_call: NA